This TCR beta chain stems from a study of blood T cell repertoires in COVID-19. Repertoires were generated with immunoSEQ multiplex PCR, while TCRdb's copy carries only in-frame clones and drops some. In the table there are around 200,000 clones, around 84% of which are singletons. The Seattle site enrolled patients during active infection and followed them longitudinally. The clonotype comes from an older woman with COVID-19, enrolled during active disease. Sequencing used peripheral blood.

The CDR3 loop is CASRGTGAPYEQYF. CDR3 coding DNA: TGTGCCAGCAGAGGGACAGGGGCACCCTACGAGCAGTACTTC. The rearrangement uses TRBV2 and TRBJ2-7, with 10 bases lining up with TRBD1. This CDR3 has 14 amino acids. CDR1 and CDR2 (germline): SNHLY, FYNNEI. Trimming at V came to 6 bases and at J to 2 bases, leaving 4 bases not matched to a gene.